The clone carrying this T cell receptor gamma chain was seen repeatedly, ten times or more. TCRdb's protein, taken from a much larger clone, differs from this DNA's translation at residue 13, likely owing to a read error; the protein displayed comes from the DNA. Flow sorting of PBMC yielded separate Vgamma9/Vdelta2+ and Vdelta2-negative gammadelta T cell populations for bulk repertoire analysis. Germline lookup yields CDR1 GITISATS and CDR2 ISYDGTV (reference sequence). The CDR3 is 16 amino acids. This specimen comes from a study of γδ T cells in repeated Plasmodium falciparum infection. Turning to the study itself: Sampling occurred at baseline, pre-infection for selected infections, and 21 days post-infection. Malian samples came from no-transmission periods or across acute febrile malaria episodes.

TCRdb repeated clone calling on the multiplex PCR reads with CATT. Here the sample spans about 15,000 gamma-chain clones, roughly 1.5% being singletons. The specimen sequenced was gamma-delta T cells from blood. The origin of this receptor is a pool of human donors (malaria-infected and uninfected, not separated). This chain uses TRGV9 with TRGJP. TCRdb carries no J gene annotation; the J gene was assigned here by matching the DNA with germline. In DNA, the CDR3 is TGTGCCTTGTGGGAAGAGCAAGAGTTGGGCAAAAAAAGCAAGGTATTT. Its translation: CALWEEQELGKKSKVF.